This TCR beta chain was identified during a study of T cells in Graves' hyperthyroidism and ophthalmopathy. Amplification yielded TCR beta CDR3 regions, with RNA transcripts as the source. Using the HTBI primer set, a first-round RT-PCR was run on the TCR CDR3. One entry per CDR3 protein results from TCRdb running MiXCR on the multiplex PCR reads. The sample yields 250,000 to 300,000 distinct CDR3 sequences, approximately 15% seen once. Germline CDR1 MDHEN, CDR2 SYDVKM. V lost 6 bases and J lost 7; bases outside the gene matches: 11. This CDR3 spans 16 amino acids. Diagnoses were made from clinical symptoms, serum measures (thyroxine and TRAb), thyroid ultrasound and orbital computed tomography.

The clonotype comes from a woman in her thirties or forties with Graves' hyperthyroidism that later progressed to Graves' ophthalmopathy. This chain uses TRBV28 with TRBJ2-1, with 11 nucleotides matching TRBD2. Sample: blood. The CDR3 reads CASRQSSGRAGNEQFF. CDR3 DNA: TGTGCCAGCAGACAAAGTAGCGGGAGGGCCGGAAATGAGCAGTTCTTC.